The entry below describes one T cell receptor beta chain. This specimen includes other DNA sequences encoding the same CDR3. As processed by the authors: Estimates of nucleated cell counts were drawn from the amplification of reference gene primers. TCRdb's copy holds only in-frame clones and misses some; the assay was immunoSEQ multiplex PCR. V, J and clone size are taken as reported in that table, and D and trimming were inferred from the DNA itself. The profile covers around 60,000 clones, with about four fifths appearing a single time and 15% to 20% taken by the ten largest. The sample is drawn from a study of blood T cell repertoires in COVID-19. Study-wide background: Whether acute or convalescent, the COVID-19 samples came from the United States, Italy and Spain. T cells, B-cell-depleted T cells, or PBMCs supplied cDNA or gDNA.

The CDR3 runs 16 residues. The germline gives CDR1 SEHNR, CDR2 FQNEAQ (reference sequence). Trimming removed 5 bases from V and 1 base from J; junction bases left unmatched: 1. Enrolment of Seattle patients took place during active infection, and they were followed longitudinally. The chain is built from TRBV7-9 and TRBJ2-1; 14 bases line up with TRBD2. This clonotype originated in a man aged 55 to 70 with COVID-19, enrolled during active disease. Source material: peripheral blood. CDR3 nucleotide sequence: TGTGCCAGCAGCGGACTAGCGGGAGGTTCCTACAATGAGCAGTTCTTC. Translating it yields CASSGLAGGSYNEQFF. Full variable domain (missing parts from reference TRBV7-9 and TRBJ2-1): DTGVSQNPRHKITKRGQNVTFRCDPISEHNRLYWYRQTLGQGPEFLTYFQNEAQLEKSRLLSDRFSAERPKGSFSTLEIQRTEQGDSAMYLCASSGLAGGSYNEQFFGPGTRLTVL.